This T cell receptor (beta chain) was sequenced during a study of blood T cell repertoires in COVID-19. Overall study: Samples representing acute and convalescent COVID-19 were sourced from the United States, Italy and Spain. Sources were T cells, B-cell-depleted T cells, or PBMCs; the material itself was cDNA or gDNA.

The CDR3 consists of 15 residues. Germline V CDR1 and CDR2: LNHDA, SQIVND (reference sequence). The V end lost 0 bases, the J end lost 4 bases, and 12 bases lay between the germline ends. In the source study's methods: Amplified reference gene primers provided the basis for estimating nucleated cell counts. This table comes from immunoSEQ multiplex PCR, and its TCRdb copy is limited to in-frame clones, with some not included. V and J calls plus clone size are reproduced from that table; the DNA served to infer D and trimming. Of about 200,000 clones detected, 80% to 90% appear once; the ten largest clones hold about 4%. Exposed participants came across a COVID-19 case within 2 weeks before study entry.

This receptor was obtained from a young woman who had been exposed to COVID-19. The V gene is TRBV19, the J gene TRBJ1-2; weak D call: TRBD1 (6 bases). Specimen: PBMCs or T cells enriched from blood (not recorded which). The chain's CDR3 is CASSIEEGGTYGYTF. The CDR3, as DNA: TGTGCCAGTAGTATAGAAGAGGGGGGGACCTATGGCTACACCTTC. The variable domain in full, with the rest retrieved from reference TRBV19 and TRBJ1-2, is DGGITQSPKYLFRKEGQNVTLSCEQNLNHDAMYWYRQDPGQGLRLIYYSQIVNDFQKGDIAEGYSVSREKKESFPLTVTSAQKNPTAFYLCASSIEEGGTYGYTFGSGTRLTVV.